The rows below give T cell receptor beta chains drawn from one sample of a study of OX40 agonist ivuxolimab in advanced cancers. Only in-frame clones appear in the TCRdb table, and some are missing; sequencing was by immunoSEQ multiplex PCR. The sample gives roughly 64,000 clones, around four fifths of which show up once; around 2.1% is in the top ten. This sample comprised CD4+ or CD8+ T cells sorted from blood, obtained in a trial of the OX40 agonist ivuxolimab. These TCRs come from an adult with an advanced solid tumor such as melanoma, head and neck, liver or kidney cancer. CDR3s include the opening cysteine and the closing phenylalanine or tryptophan. A D gene is named only where the DNA matches it firmly. Only some rows state a clone size, as once, few, many or a class for expanded clones.

TRBJ1-5 | - | 14 | medium-sized | TRBV7-2 | TGTGCCAGCAGCTTAACGGGGGCCTACCAGCCCCAGCATTTT | CASSLTGAYQPQHF
TRBJ2-7 | TRBD2 | 14 | - | TRBV6-5 | TGTGCCAGCGCCGGTGGCGGGGGGGCCTACGAGCAGTACTTC | CASAGGGGAYEQYF
TRBJ1-6 | TRBD1 | 14 | - | TRBV10-3 | TGTGCCATCAGTCCGGGACAGGGTAATTCACCCCTCCACTTT | CAISPGQGNSPLHF
TRBJ1-1 | TRBD1 | 14 | - | TRBV9 | TGTGCCAGCAGCGTCGGGACAGGGGGCGAAAAAGCTTTCTTT | CASSVGTGGEKAFF
TRBJ1-2 | - | 13 | - | TRBV6-5 | TGTGCCAGCAGTTACTCGGGGGCACCTGGCTACACCTTC | CASSYSGAPGYTF
TRBJ2-1 | - | 14 | - | TRBV10-2 | TGCGCCAGCAGTGTTTTCGCTATGTACAATGAGCAGTTCTTC | CASSVFAMYNEQFF
TRBJ2-1 | TRBD2 | 16 | - | TRBV11-3 | TGTGCCAGCAGCTACCGGACTAGCGGCTCCTACAATGAGCAGTTCTTC | CASSYRTSGSYNEQFF
TRBJ2-5 | - | 12 | - | TRBV4-2 | TGTGCCAGCAGCCAAGATTTGATTACCCAGTACTTC | CASSQDLITQYF
TRBJ1-4 | - | 14 | - | TRBV18 | TGTGCCAGCTCACCCCGGGGTACTAATGAAAAACTGTTTTTT | CASSPRGTNEKLFF
TRBJ2-1 | - | 12 | - | TRBV11-3 | TGTGCCAGCAGCTTAGGGAGATTTGAGCAGTTCTTC | CASSLGRFEQFF
TRBJ2-7 | - | 11 | - | TRBV20-1 | TGCAGTGGGTCGCGGGACCACGAGCAGTACTTC | CSGSRDHEQYF
TRBJ2-1 | - | 14 | - | TRBV5-6 | TGTGCCAGCAGCTTGGTGGCGGGCGTGGATGAGCAGTTCTTC | CASSLVAGVDEQFF
TRBJ1-2 | - | 12 | - | TRBV18 | TGTGCCAGCTCGTACCGGGACTATGGCTACACCTTC | CASSYRDYGYTF
TRBJ1-3 | - | 13 | once | TRBV7-9 | TGTGCCAGCAGCTTAAGGGTTGGAAACACCATATATTTT | CASSLRVGNTIYF
TRBJ1-3 | - | 14 | - | TRBV6-6 | TGTGCCAGCAGGCCTCCGGACCTTGGAAACACCATATATTTT | CASRPPDLGNTIYF
TRBJ2-7 | TRBD2 | 15 | - | TRBV5-1 | TGCGCCAGCAGCTTGGTTCGCGGGGGGGCCTACGAGCAGTACTTC | CASSLVRGGAYEQYF
TRBJ1-3 | TRBD1 | 15 | once | TRBV5-4 | TGTGCCAGCAGCCCCGACAGGGCGTCTGGAAACACCATATATTTT | CASSPDRASGNTIYF
TRBJ1-1 | - | 13 | - | TRBV6-6 | TGTGCCAGCGAACAGGGTGTCAACACTGAAGCTTTCTTT | CASEQGVNTEAFF
TRBJ1-1 | TRBD1 | 15 | - | TRBV27 | TGTGCCAGCAGTTCCAATGGACAGGGTGGGGCTGAAGCTTTCTTT | CASSSNGQGGAEAFF
TRBJ2-6 | - | 14 | - | TRBV28 | TGTGCCAGCAGTTCATTCTCTGGGGCCAACGTCCTGACTTTC | CASSSFSGANVLTF
TRBJ1-5 | - | 14 | few | TRBV7-8 | TGTGCCAGCAACCAGGGGCCTAGCAATCAGCCCCAGCATTTT | CASNQGPSNQPQHF
TRBJ2-5 | TRBD2 | 12 | - | TRBV29-1 | TGCAGCGTTGAATTGGGGGGGGAGACCCAGTACTTC | CSVELGGETQYF
TRBJ1-4 | - | 13 | many | TRBV27 | TGTGCCAGCAGAAGGTCAGGGAATGAAAAACTGTTTTTT | CASRRSGNEKLFF
TRBJ2-5 | TRBD2 | 15 | - | TRBV9 | TGTGCCAGCAGCGCAGCGGGAGGGCAGGCGGAGACCCAGTACTTC | CASSAAGGQAETQYF
TRBJ2-5 | - | 14 | once | TRBV9 | TGTGCCAGCAGCGTAAGGGGGGTGGGAGAGACCCAGTACTTC | CASSVRGVGETQYF
TRBJ2-7 | - | 14 | - | TRBV7-7 | TGTGCCAGCAGCTTAGGGGTTAGCGGCTACGAGCAGTACTTC | CASSLGVSGYEQYF
TRBJ1-2 | TRBD1 | 13 | once | TRBV7-3 | TGTGCCAGCAGCCGTGGACAGGGGGATGGCTACACCTTC | CASSRGQGDGYTF
TRBJ2-5 | TRBD1 | 15 | - | TRBV11-3 | TGTGCCAGCAGCTCGGGACAGGGGGCTCAAGAGACCCAGTACTTC | CASSSGQGAQETQYF
TRBJ2-1 | TRBD2 | 15 | - | TRBV30 | TGTGCCTGGAATTCGGGCCTAGCGGGATACAATGAGCAGTTCTTC | CAWNSGLAGYNEQFF
TRBJ1-5 | TRBD1 | 14 | - | TRBV18 | TGTGCCAGCTCACCCTCAGGGGGAGGACAGCCCCAGCATTTT | CASSPSGGGQPQHF
TRBJ2-5 | - | 18 | - | TRBV21-1 | TGTGCCAGCAGCAAAGCACTAGGTTGCCCCGAGACCCAAGAGACCCAGTACTTC | CASSKALGCPETQETQYF
TRBJ2-3 | - | 15 | - | TRBV2 | TGTGCCAGCAGTGAAACAAGAGGTAGCACAGATACGCAGTATTTT | CASSETRGSTDTQYF
TRBJ2-7 | - | 15 | - | TRBV4-1 | TGCGCCAGCAGCCCCCTCCGGACTGGCTCCTACGAGCAGTACTTC | CASSPLRTGSYEQYF
TRBJ2-3 | - | 16 | - | TRBV5-4 | TGTGCCAGCAGTCAGGGGACTAACGGGGGCACAGATACGCAGTATTTT | CASSQGTNGGTDTQYF
TRBJ2-2 | - | 15 | - | TRBV7-3 | TGTGCCAGCAGCTTAACGGCCGCGAACACCGGGGAGCTGTTTTTT | CASSLTAANTGELFF
TRBJ1-2 | - | 16 | - | TRBV4-3 | TGCGCCAGCAGCCAAGGAACGTCAGCCGCGAACTATGGCTACACCTTC | CASSQGTSAANYGYTF
TRBJ1-6 | - | 14 | - | TRBV6-5 | TGTGCCAGCAGTTGGGCCCAGTCTAATTCACCCCTCCACTTT | CASSWAQSNSPLHF
TRBJ2-7 | TRBD1 | 12 | - | TRBV5-4 | TGTGCCAGCAGCTTCACAGGGGGCGAGCAGTACTTC | CASSFTGGEQYF
TRBJ2-4 | - | 11 | - | TRBV5-6 | TGTGCCAGCAGCTTGGTAAACATTCAGTACTTC | CASSLVNIQYF
TRBJ2-7 | - | 13 | - | TRBV7-2 | TGTGCCAGCAGCCGGGACTTGTCCTACGAGCAGTACTTC | CASSRDLSYEQYF
TRBJ1-4 | - | 15 | - | TRBV5-1 | TGCGCCAGCAGCTTGGCCCCGGGGCCAGGTGAAAAACTGTTTTTT | CASSLAPGPGEKLFF
TRBJ2-2 | - | 14 | - | TRBV7-3 | TGTGCCAGCAGCTCAAACGGTCTCACCGGGGAGCTGTTTTTT | CASSSNGLTGELFF
TRBJ2-1 | TRBD2 | 18 | - | TRBV5-1 | TGCGCCAGCAGCTGGCGTGGGTTTAGCGGGAAATTCTACAATGAGCAGTTCTTC | CASSWRGFSGKFYNEQFF
TRBJ2-5 | - | 16 | once | TRBV5-6 | TGTGCCAGCAGCTTGGACCTCGGGACCGCTCAAGAGACCCAGTACTTC | CASSLDLGTAQETQYF
TRBJ1-1 | - | 12 | - | TRBV2 | TGTGCCAGCAGTGTACCGCCTGACCTAGCTTTCTTT | CASSVPPDLAFF
TRBJ2-1 | - | 16 | - | TRBV4-1 | TGCGCCAGCAGACTTACTTTCCAGTCTGGGGACAATGAGCAGTTCTTC | CASRLTFQSGDNEQFF
TRBJ1-2 | TRBD1 | 15 | few | TRBV7-2 | TGTGCCAGCAGCAGCCACGGTCGGGGACAGACCCCTTTCACCTTC | CASSSHGRGQTPFTF
TRBJ2-7 | - | 13 | - | TRBV11-2 | TGTGCCAGCAGCCTCCGACCTTACTCCGAGCAGTACTTC | CASSLRPYSEQYF
TRBJ1-2 | - | 14 | few | TRBV29-1 | TGCAGCGTTGAAGATCGGCGAATTAACTATGGCTACACCTTC | CSVEDRRINYGYTF
TRBJ1-2 | - | 14 | - | TRBV5-1 | TGCGCCAGCAGCTTGGTGGGCAGGGGTTATGGCTACACCTTC | CASSLVGRGYGYTF